This T cell receptor (beta chain) originates from a study of blood T cell repertoires in COVID-19. Whole-study context: Material from acute and convalescent COVID-19 was sourced from the United States, Italy and Spain. The analysed material was cDNA or gDNA that came from T cells, B-cell-depleted T cells, or PBMCs.

Measured with immunoSEQ multiplex PCR; TCRdb has only the in-frame clones, and not every one. The repertoire includes a few hundred thousand clones, roughly 87% of them detected once, and approximately 1% sits in the top ten. This CDR3 has 15 residues. Trimming removed 4 bases from V and 1 base from J, with 14 bases in between. In germline, CDR1 is SGHRS, CDR2 YFSETQ. Membership in each cohort depended on participant-reported clinical history. Symptom resolution, clearance, or two negative PCRs marked the recovered donors of Cohort 3. Sequencing input: PBMCs or T cells enriched from blood (not recorded which). This sequence originates from a woman between 25 and 40 years old who had recovered from COVID-19. The chain uses TRBV5-1 and TRBJ1-1; no clear D gene. The CDR3 protein is CASSLLAAENTEAFF. The CDR3 nucleotides read TGCGCCAGCAGCCTCCTTGCGGCAGAGAACACTGAAGCTTTCTTT. The variable domain in full, completed from reference TRBV5-1 and TRBJ1-1, reads KAGVTQTPRYLIKTRGQQVTLSCSPISGHRSVSWYQQTPGQGLQFLFEYFSETQRNKGNFPGRFSGRQFSNSRSEMNVSTLELGDSALYLCASSLLAAENTEAFFGQGTRLTVV.